Listed here are 21 T cell receptor beta chains from one sample, sequenced in a study of blood T cells in healthy people across ages. A J-beta primer mix and a sample-barcoded 5' primer were used in a second PCR of about 7 to 11 cycles. MiXCR, applied by TCRdb to the 5' RACE reads, yields one record per CDR3 protein. The sample has just under 550,000 distinct CDR3 sequences, 24% seen once; the top ten hold roughly 10%. This sample was shared with a second study, whose subject was T cells of mothers and their children.

Sequenced input: blood. These TCRs come from a boy between 5 and 17 years old in good health.

This clonotype was seen ten or more times. CDR3 region: CASSVASGANVLTF. CDR3 nucleotides: TGTGCCAGCAGCGTGGCTAGTGGGGCCAACGTCCTGACTTTC. The genes are TRBV9 and TRBJ2-6; D gene unclear. With 2 bases removed from V and 3 bases from J, the gap between germline ends came to 6 bases. This CDR3 comprises 14 residues. The V gene's germline CDR1 is SGDLS and CDR2 YYNGEE.

The CDR3 region has the DNA TGTGCCACCAGCAGAGACCCGACAGGGGGCAATCAGCCCCAGCATTTT. This gives the protein CATSRDPTGGNQPQHF. The chain carries TRBV15 and TRBJ1-5; 8 bases agree with TRBD1. The V gene's germline CDR1 is LNHNV and CDR2 YYDKDF (reference sequence). The ends lost 0 bases at V and 2 bases at J; junction bases unmatched: 3. This CDR3 region has 16 residues. Looking up the rest from reference TRBV15 and TRBJ1-5 gives the full variable domain: DAMVIQNPRYQVTQFGKPVTLSCSQTLNHNVMYWYQQKSSQAPKLLFHYYDKDFNNEADTPDNFQSRRPNTSFCFLDIRSPGLGDTAMYLCATSRDPTGGNQPQHFGDGTRLSIL.

CDR3: CASSREEGNEQFF. CDR3 DNA sequence: TGCGCCAGCAGCAGGGAAGAGGGCAATGAGCAGTTCTTC. The J gene is TRBJ2-1, the V gene TRBV5-1, with D tentatively TRBD2 (5 bases). V shed 4 bases and J shed 6 bases, with 11 bases lying between them. The CDR3 spans 13 residues. CDR1 is SGHRS and CDR2 is YFSETQ in the germline V gene. The full variable domain, rest sourced from reference TRBV5-1 and TRBJ2-1, is KAGVTQTPRYLIKTRGQQVTLSCSPISGHRSVSWYQQTPGQGLQFLFEYFSETQRNKGNFPGRFSGRQFSNSRSEMNVSTLELGDSALYLCASSREEGNEQFFGPGTRLTVL.

This clonotype was counted a few times. The chain employs TRBV28 and TRBJ2-1; TRBD2 matches 8 bases. This CDR3 has 12 residues. Germline CDR1 reads MDHEN; CDR2 reads SYDVKM. The chain's CDR3 is CGTGLVGDEQFF. In DNA form, the CDR3 reads TGTGGTACGGGACTAGTGGGCGATGAGCAGTTCTTC.

This clonotype was seen a handful of times. The V and J genes are TRBV29-1 and TRBJ2-1; 11 bases fit TRBD1. With 7 bases clipped from V and 0 bases from J, the junction kept 14 bases outside the gene matches. Germline CDR1 and CDR2: SQVTM and ANQGSEA. The CDR3 totals 18 residues. The CDR3 bases are TGCAGCGCCTCCGGGACAGGGGGGAGTAGAGGCTCCTACAATGAGCAGTTCTTC. Its protein product is CSASGTGGSRGSYNEQFF.

This clonotype was observed a single time. In nucleotides, the CDR3 is TGTGCCAGCAGCCGAGCGGGGGGTAGAGAGACCCAGTACTTC. Its translation: CASSRAGGRETQYF. The chain recombines TRBV7-9 with TRBJ2-5; 9 bases line up with TRBD2. From germline, CDR1 is SEHNR and CDR2 FQNEAQ (reference sequence). V dropped 5 bases and J dropped 4; count of bases not matched to a gene: 5. The CDR3 spans 14 residues.

This clonotype was seen a few times. The chain has TRBV7-9 and TRBJ2-1; 7 bases are shared with TRBD2. The J segment lost 2 bases and the V segment lost 2 bases, leaving 6 bases of the junction unmatched. This CDR3 has 16 amino acids. CDR1 is SEHNR, CDR2 FQNEAQ, per germline (reference sequence). The DNA for the CDR3 is TGTGCCAGCAGCTTACTGACTAGCCTGACCTACAATGAGCAGTTCTTC. It yields the protein CASSLLTSLTYNEQFF.

This chain links TRBV15 with TRBJ1-2; D not resolved. Germline V lookup: CDR1 LNHNV, CDR2 YYDKDF (reference sequence). Trimming took 1 base from V and 1 from J, leaving 16 bases between them. CDR3 size: 17 residues. The CDR3 DNA reads as TGTGCCACCAGCAGAGGGGAAGAGGGATCGTTTAACTATGGCTACACCTTC. It specifies CATSRGEEGSFNYGYTF.

This chain connects TRBV12-3 or TRBV12-4 to TRBJ1-4; no clear D gene. The CDR3 spans 13 residues. The V end lost 6 bases, the J end lost 11 bases, and 16 bases lay between the germline ends. Here the CDR3 reads CASSNAFFGKLFF. In DNA form, the CDR3 reads TGTGCCAGCAGCAACGCCTTTTTTGGGAAACTGTTTTTT.

The V and J genes are TRBV2 and TRBJ2-1; no firm D call. The CDR3 spans 15 residues. Per germline, CDR1 SNHLY and CDR2 FYNNEI. The ends were cut back, 6 bases at V and 0 bases at J, with 12 bases in the middle. The CDR3 spells CASSSDGSSYNEQFF. The CDR3 nucleotides read TGTGCCAGCAGCTCAGACGGTAGCTCCTACAATGAGCAGTTCTTC.

This clonotype was counted between two and nine times. A junction end diverges from the germline sequence, so it may reflect a read error. The V call is TRBV6-2 or TRBV6-3, the J call TRBJ2-1; D may be TRBD2 (6 bases). There are 16 residues in the CDR3. Germline-derived CDR1 and CDR2 are MNHEY and SVGEGT. The CDR3 coding sequence is TGTGCCAGCAGTCGATACCCGGGACTTCCTTACAATGAGCAGATCTTC. This sequence encodes CASSRYPGLPYNEQIF.

The rearrangement joins TRBV7-2 to TRBJ2-3; D uncertain. Germline assignment: CDR1 SGHTA and CDR2 FQGNSA. This CDR3 comprises 14 residues. V shed 0 bases and J shed 5 bases, with 9 bases lying between them. The CDR3 nucleotides are TGTGCCAGCAGCTTAGCCCCGGGTGAAGATACGCAGTATTTT. Amino acid sequence: CASSLAPGEDTQYF.

The chain carries TRBV4-1 and TRBJ1-5; no firm D call. Germline V gives CDR1 MGHRA, CDR2 YSYEKL. The CDR3 is 15 amino acids. The germline V and J ends were trimmed by 5 bases and 2 bases, with 13 bases remaining between them. The CDR3 is CASSSTPAGNQPQHF. CDR3 coding DNA: TGCGCCAGCAGCTCGACACCCGCGGGCAATCAGCCCCAGCATTTT.

This clonotype was counted only a few times. The chain has TRBV5-1 and TRBJ2-5, with unresolved D. CDR1 and CDR2 from the germline V gene are SGHRS and YFSETQ. CDR3 length: 12 residues. Trimming took off 6 bases at V and 3 bases at J, with 9 bases between the two ends. The CDR3 region has the DNA TGCGCCAGCATGGCCAACGAAGAGACCCAGTACTTC. This encodes CASMANEETQYF.

The rearrangement links TRBV6-5 to TRBJ2-5; 8 bases are a match to TRBD1. With 0 bases clipped from V and 4 bases from J, the junction kept 4 bases outside the gene matches. The germline V gene encodes CDR1 MNHEY and CDR2 SVGAGI. The CDR3 covers 15 residues. The CDR3 DNA sequence: TGTGCCAGCAGTTACTCCGGGCAGGGGGCAGAGACCCAGTACTTC. Translating it yields CASSYSGQGAETQYF.

V and J are TRBV6-2 or TRBV6-3 and TRBJ1-5, with TRBD1 as a possible D gene (6 bases). The germline V gene has CDR1 MNHEY and CDR2 SVGEGT. Trimming took 4 bases from V and 4 from J, leaving 14 bases between them. The CDR3 has 15 amino acids. The CDR3 here is CASSSFEGDNQPQHF. The CDR3 coding sequence is TGTGCCAGCAGTTCCTTCGAGGGGGATAATCAGCCCCAGCATTTT.

The table lists this clonotype with many counts. V gene TRBV2 combines with J gene TRBJ2-2; TRBD1 agrees at 10 bases. V dropped 10 bases and J dropped 6; count of bases not matched to a gene: 11. The CDR3 spans 15 residues. Germline CDR1 and CDR2: SNHLY and FYNNEI. Here the CDR3 reads CATQGGTGESGELFF. The CDR3 DNA reads TGTGCCACCCAAGGGGGGACAGGGGAGTCCGGGGAGCTGTTTTTT.

This chain joins TRBV29-1 and TRBJ2-1; TRBD2 matches 9 bases. CDR1 and CDR2 (germline): SQVTM, ANQGSEA. The CDR3 has 18 residues. Trimming cost V 0 bases and J 1 base; bases outside gene matches: 10. This chain's CDR3 is CSVEDFLASGESYNEQFF. DNA for the CDR3: TGCAGCGTTGAAGATTTTTTGGCTAGCGGGGAGTCCTACAATGAGCAGTTCTTC.

V and J are TRBV4-1 and TRBJ1-3, with TRBD1 matching 8 bases. Germline CDR1 and CDR2: MGHRA and YSYEKL. With 2 bases clipped from V and 3 bases from J, the junction kept 3 bases outside the gene matches. This CDR3 is built from 15 residues. CDR3 in DNA: TGCGCCAGCAGCCAACTCGACAGGGGTGGAAACACCATATATTTT. It specifies CASSQLDRGGNTIYF.

The J gene is TRBJ2-1, the V gene TRBV12-3 or TRBV12-4; possible D gene TRBD1, 6 bases. V was clipped by 5 bases and J by 0 bases, with 11 bases between them. This CDR3 contains 15 residues. The CDR3 sequence: CASSPVQGSYNEQFF. The CDR3 nucleotides are TGTGCCAGCAGTCCAGTACAGGGCTCCTACAATGAGCAGTTCTTC.

This clonotype was seen a few times. One end of the junction does not line up with germline, which may come from a read error. The chain carries TRBV28 and TRBJ2-6; perhaps TRBD2 as D (6 bases). The CDR3 length is 13 residues. Germline V lookup: CDR1 MDHEN, CDR2 SYDVKM. CDR3 sequence reads: CASTPPTGGVLTF. CDR3 DNA sequence: TGTGCCAGCACCCCGCCGACCGGCGGGGTCCTGACCTTC.